The 29 T cell receptor beta chains presented below share a single source sample, sequenced in a study of cytomegalovirus exposure and HLA in healthy donors. Profiling relied on immunoSEQ multiplex PCR, and the TCRdb table lists in-frame clones only, not all of them. Of about 170,000 clones in the sample, 89% were seen once. The material sequenced was PBMCs. These receptors all stem from a young man in good health and CMV-seropositive.

This sequence joins TRBV5-1 and TRBJ1-3; D is perhaps TRBD1 (5 bases). The germline V and J ends were trimmed by 4 bases and 2 bases, with 13 bases remaining between them. This CDR3 is built from 15 residues. Germline CDR1 reads SGHRS; CDR2 reads YFSETQ. The DNA of the CDR3 is TGCGCCAGCAGCCCCGCAGTGGACACTGGAAACACCATATATTTT. It codes for CASSPAVDTGNTIYF. Together with reference TRBV5-1 and TRBJ1-3, the CDR3 gives the full variable domain: KAGVTQTPRYLIKTRGQQVTLSCSPISGHRSVSWYQQTPGQGLQFLFEYFSETQRNKGNFPGRFSGRQFSNSRSEMNVSTLELGDSALYLCASSPAVDTGNTIYFGEGSWLTVV.

V gene TRBV10-3 combines with J gene TRBJ2-7, with 8 bases fitting TRBD2. Trimming at V came to 10 bases and at J to 2 bases, leaving 13 bases not matched to a gene. The V gene's germline CDR1 is ENHRY and CDR2 SYGVKD. The CDR3 length is 15 residues. The CDR3 sequence: CATLSLADTPYEQYF. CDR3 DNA: TGTGCCACCCTCTCACTAGCGGATACACCCTACGAGCAGTACTTC.

The chain employs TRBV5-3 and TRBJ1-2, with TRBD1 matching over 8 bases. TRBV5-3 is flagged as an ORF with uncertain function. CDR3 size: 15 residues. The V and J ends lost 6 bases and 5 bases, in that order; junction bases with no gene match: 12. This chain's CDR3 is CARMSRNRDRYGYTF. For the CDR3, the DNA is TGTGCCAGAATGTCGAGGAACCGGGACAGGTATGGCTACACCTTC.

This clone came up once. This sequence joins TRBV9 and TRBJ2-3, with 7 bases aligning to TRBD1. The CDR3 is made up of 15 amino acids. With V trimmed by 3 bases and J by 0 bases, 4 bases remained unmatched. Per the germline V gene, CDR1 is SGDLS and CDR2 is YYNGEE. CDR3 in amino acids: CASSAGTASTDTQYF. The DNA for the CDR3 is TGTGCCAGCAGCGCCGGGACAGCTAGCACAGATACGCAGTATTTT.

Regarding this clone: The junction shows a germline mismatch at one end, possibly a read error. This sequence joins TRBV7-7 and TRBJ2-5; 10 nucleotides align to TRBD2. Germline assignment: CDR1 SSHAT and CDR2 FNYEAQ (reference sequence). This CDR3 is built from 15 residues. CDR3 in amino acids: CASSLSGRALETQYF. CDR3 coding DNA: TGTGCTAGCAGCTTAAGCGGGAGGGCCCTAGAGACCCAGTACTTC. The variable domain in full, with the rest retrieved from reference TRBV7-7 and TRBJ2-5, is GAGVSQSPRYKVTKRGQDVTLRCDPISSHATLYWYQQALGQGPEFLTYFNYEAQPDKSGLPSDRFSAERPEGSISTLTIQRTEQRDSAMYRCASSLSGRALETQYFGPGTRLLVL.

The chain links TRBV9 to TRBJ2-3; D possibly corresponds to TRBD2 (6 bases). Deletions cut 4 bases from V and 0 bases from J, with 21 bases between. There are 18 residues in the CDR3. CDR1 and CDR2 (germline): SGDLS, YYNGEE. CDR3 DNA: TGTGCCAGCAGCCCGCACCCTCTTACGAGCGGGAGCACAGATACGCAGTATTTT. Translating it yields CASSPHPLTSGSTDTQYF.

This rearrangement joins TRBV2 to TRBJ2-7, with 8 positions matching TRBD2. This CDR3 has 14 residues. The germline V gene encodes CDR1 SNHLY and CDR2 FYNNEI. V gave up 6 bases and J gave up 6 bases; unmatched junction bases: 10. CDR3 in amino acids: CASREGLVGTEQYF. CDR3 bases: TGTGCCAGCAGGGAGGGACTAGTAGGTACCGAGCAGTACTTC.

This clone was counted a few times. The V gene is TRBV7-9, the J gene TRBJ2-1; TRBD2 matches at 13 bases. Trimming cost V 5 bases and J 7 bases; bases outside gene matches: 17. The CDR3 sequence is 19 residues long. CDR1 is SEHNR, CDR2 FQNEAQ, per germline (reference sequence). As DNA, the CDR3 is TGTGCCAGCAGCGGAGGGATCTCGGGACTAGCGGGGAGCTTGAATGAGCAGTTCTTC. It codes for CASSGGISGLAGSLNEQFF.

V is TRBV2 and J is TRBJ1-2, with 7 nucleotides matching TRBD1. CDR1 is SNHLY and CDR2 is FYNNEI in the germline V gene. V lost 4 bases to trimming and J lost 4 bases; unmatched junction nucleotides: 6. The CDR3 has 14 residues. DNA for the CDR3: TGTGCCAGCAGTGTTAAGGGGGCAGTCTATGGCTACACCTTC. Protein: CASSVKGAVYGYTF. The variable domain in full, completed from reference TRBV2 and TRBJ1-2, reads EPEVTQTPSHQVTQMGQEVILRCVPISNHLYFYWYRQILGQKVEFLVSFYNNEISEKSEIFDDQFSVERPDGSNFTLKIRSTKLEDSAMYFCASSVKGAVYGYTFGSGTRLTVV.

The chain recombines TRBV12-5 with TRBJ2-1, with 9 bases fitting TRBD2. The germline CDR1 and CDR2 sequences are LGHNT and FRNRAP. The CDR3 runs 18 residues. Trimming at V came to 7 bases and at J to 6 bases, leaving 19 bases not matched to a gene. The CDR3 loop reads CASAYLPHAGGTGNEQFF. The CDR3 DNA sequence: TGTGCTAGTGCCTACCTGCCCCACGCGGGAGGGACGGGCAATGAGCAGTTCTTC. Variable domain in full (rest from reference TRBV12-5 and TRBJ2-1): DARVTQTPRHKVTEMGQEVTMRCQPILGHNTVFWYRQTMMQGLELLAYFRNRAPLDDSGMPKDRFSAEMPDATLATLKIQPSEPRDSAVYFCASAYLPHAGGTGNEQFFGPGTRLTVL.

The chain combines TRBV29-1 with TRBJ2-5; D is possibly TRBD2 (6 bases). This CDR3 spans 14 amino acids. With 6 bases removed from V and 5 bases from J, the gap between germline ends came to 19 bases. Per the germline V gene, CDR1 is SQVTM and CDR2 is ANQGSEA. The CDR3 DNA is TGCAGCGTCGCGGTTGGAGGGACGATGGAGACCCAGTACTTC. As protein: CSVAVGGTMETQYF.

This sequence joins TRBV27 and TRBJ2-2; no clear D. The CDR3 runs to 13 residues. Germline CDR1 MNHEY, CDR2 SMNVEV (reference sequence). V shed 4 bases and J shed 7 bases, with 10 bases lying between them. The CDR3 nucleotides read TGTGCCAGCAGTTCAAACTGGTTCGGGGAGCTGTTTTTT. This translates into CASSSNWFGELFF.

The J gene is TRBJ2-2, the V gene TRBV7-6; the match to TRBD2 covers 7 bases. The CDR3 sequence is 16 residues long. Germline V CDR1 and CDR2: SGHVS, FNYEAQ. Losses at the gene ends were 0 bases for V and 3 bases for J; bases not matched to a gene: 4. The chain's CDR3 is CASSLAGGRYTGELFF. The CDR3 nucleotides read TGTGCCAGCAGCTTAGCAGGCGGGAGATACACCGGGGAGCTGTTTTTT. The full variable domain, in which reference TRBV7-6 and TRBJ2-2 provide the parts outside the CDR3, is GAGVSQSPRYKVTKRGQDVALRCDPISGHVSLYWYRQALGQGPEFLTYFNYEAQQDKSGLPNDRFSAERPEGSISTLTIQRTEQRDSAMYRCASSLAGGRYTGELFFGEGSRLTVL.

The chain has TRBV12-5 and TRBJ1-5; TRBD1 agrees at 10 bases. V shed 5 bases, J shed 0 bases, and the junction held 10 bases outside the gene matches. The CDR3 runs to 18 residues. The germline V gene has CDR1 LGHNT and CDR2 FRNRAP. The CDR3 loop is CASGLRTGGKYSNQPQHF. CDR3 sequence (DNA): TGTGCTAGTGGTCTCCGGACAGGGGGGAAATATAGCAATCAGCCCCAGCATTTT.

The chain carries TRBV20-1 and TRBJ1-4, with D uncertain. V was cut by 6 bases and J by 7 bases, with 9 bases left in between. Germline V CDR1 and CDR2: DFQATT, SNEGSKA (reference sequence). The CDR3 consists of 11 residues. In nucleotides, the CDR3 is TGCAGTGCCCTGGAGTTTGAAAAACTGTTTTTT. This translates into CSALEFEKLFF.

The chain combines TRBV9 with TRBJ2-2, with D possibly matching TRBD2 (6 bases). The V end was cut by 7 bases, the J end by 2 bases, with 12 bases between. The CDR3 is made up of 14 amino acids. Germline CDR1 is SGDLS and CDR2 is YYNGEE. CDR3 DNA: TGTGCCAGCCAGGCGGGATCAAACACCGGGGAGCTGTTTTTT. This translates into CASQAGSNTGELFF.

The genes are TRBV9 and TRBJ1-5; D is ambiguous. Germline values: CDR1 SGDLS, CDR2 YYNGEE. The CDR3 runs to 15 residues. Trimming took off 0 bases at V and 7 bases at J, with 14 bases between the two ends. In nucleotides, the CDR3 is TGTGCCAGCAGCGTAGGTTTTCAGGCGGGCCAGCCCCAGCATTTT. It is translated as CASSVGFQAGQPQHF.

In this sample, this clone turned up a few times. The rearrangement links TRBV5-1 to TRBJ1-2; D gene uncertain. CDR1 is SGHRS and CDR2 is YFSETQ in the germline V gene. Trimming left V 3 bases short and J 8 bases short, with 14 bases between. The length of the CDR3 is 13 residues. Written as DNA, the CDR3 is TGCGCCAGCAGCTCACAGTCGAACGAGGGCTACACCTTC. Its translation is CASSSQSNEGYTF.

The chain carries TRBV5-1 and TRBJ2-1, with 12 nucleotides matching TRBD2. Germline lookup yields CDR1 SGHRS and CDR2 YFSETQ. The ends lost 2 bases at V and 6 bases at J; junction bases unmatched: 15. This CDR3 region has 19 residues. In DNA form, the CDR3 reads TGCGCCAGCAGCTTCAGACTAGCGGGAGTTCTCAGTAAGTCCAATGAGCAGTTCTTC. This codes for CASSFRLAGVLSKSNEQFF.

This rearrangement joins TRBV15 to TRBJ1-3; TRBD1 is a possible D gene (6 bases). This CDR3 has 15 residues. Looked up from germline, CDR1 is LNHNV and CDR2 is YYDKDF (reference sequence). V lost 0 bases, J lost 4 bases, and 10 bases lay in between. CDR3 sequence: CATSREGARGNTIYF. Written as DNA, the CDR3 is TGTGCCACCAGCAGAGAGGGGGCGCGAGGAAACACCATATATTTT.

The chain combines TRBV7-9 with TRBJ2-5; no clear D. The CDR3 length is 14 residues. Trimming removed 2 bases from V and 5 bases from J, with 12 bases in between. Per germline, CDR1 SEHNR and CDR2 FQNEAQ (reference sequence). This CDR3 is CASSLILGPETQYF. The CDR3 nucleotides are TGTGCCAGCAGCTTAATCCTAGGCCCGGAGACCCAGTACTTC.

This clone has only a few counts. The chain joins TRBV5-1 to TRBJ2-2; TRBD2 is a possible D gene (5 bases). CDR3 length equals 14 residues. V lost 5 bases, J lost 1 base, and 9 bases lay in between. Germline V gene data show CDR1 as SGHRS and CDR2 as YFSETQ. CDR3 in DNA: TGCGCCAGCAGGGACTTAATGAACACCGGGGAGCTGTTTTTT. Protein: CASRDLMNTGELFF.

The rearrangement uses TRBV5-4 and TRBJ1-4; TRBD1 matches at 8 bases. V gave up 4 bases and J gave up 4 bases; unmatched junction bases: 9. The CDR3 totals 16 residues. Germline V CDR1 and CDR2: SGHNT, YYREEE (reference sequence). The CDR3 DNA reads as TGTGCCAGCAGCCGATTAGAGACAGGGGATAATGAAAAACTGTTTTTT. Translating it yields CASSRLETGDNEKLFF.

The chain is built from TRBV18 and TRBJ2-7, with TRBD2 identical over 14 bases. This CDR3 has 14 residues. V lost 3 bases to trimming and J lost 7 bases; unmatched junction nucleotides: 2. From germline, CDR1 is KGHSH and CDR2 LQKENI. CDR3 DNA sequence: TGTGCCAGCTCACCGGGACTAGCGGGAGAAGAGCAGTACTTC. Its protein is CASSPGLAGEEQYF.

V is TRBV19 and J is TRBJ2-5; perhaps TRBD1 as D (5 bases). Germline CDR1 LNHDA, CDR2 SQIVND (reference sequence). The CDR3 is 15 amino acids. Trimming cost V 5 bases and J 4 bases, with 17 bases left between them. This CDR3 reads CASSPGLVGLETQYF. The CDR3 DNA follows: TGTGCCAGTAGTCCAGGGCTAGTCGGTTTAGAGACCCAGTACTTC.

A remark on this clone: The CDR3 ends on some other residue instead of the conserved phenylalanine or tryptophan, so this is likely a read error. Because the CDR3's place on the DNA is in doubt, the DNA is left out and the CDR3 is given as listed by TCRdb. The chain combines TRBV27 with TRBJ1-4; the table calls TRBD1, which could not be checked here. The CDR3 sequence runs 13 residues, both termini included. Germline V gene data show CDR1 as MNHEY and CDR2 as SMNVEV (reference sequence). CDR3 amino acids: CASILTGTPGLGG.

The rearrangement uses TRBV18 and TRBJ1-1; D is undetermined. The V gene's germline CDR1 is KGHSH and CDR2 LQKENI. The CDR3 totals 14 residues. Trimming took 3 bases from V and 1 from J, leaving 9 bases between them. CDR3 sequence reads: CASSPLRENTEAFF. The CDR3 coding sequence is TGTGCCAGCTCACCGTTACGGGAGAACACTGAAGCTTTCTTT.

The V gene is TRBV16, the J gene TRBJ2-5; 9 bases align to TRBD1. V shed 0 bases and J 0 bases; nucleotides not matched to a gene: 5. Germline-derived CDR1 and CDR2 are KGHSY and FQNENV. This CDR3 is 17 amino acids long. CDR3 amino acids: CASSQSGTGFDQETQYF. CDR3 sequence (DNA): TGTGCCAGCAGCCAATCGGGGACAGGGTTCGACCAAGAGACCCAGTACTTC.

This clone was seen only once. The V gene is TRBV28, the J gene TRBJ2-7; TRBD2 agrees at 11 bases. Per the germline V gene, CDR1 is MDHEN and CDR2 is SYDVKM. This CDR3 has 18 amino acids. The trim removed 5 bases at V and 0 bases at J, leaving 12 bases unmatched. CDR3 in amino acids: CASSPHPLLAGGSYEQYF. CDR3 bases: TGTGCCAGCAGTCCTCACCCCTTGCTAGCGGGAGGCTCCTACGAGCAGTACTTC.